A few counts support the clone carrying this T cell receptor (beta chain). Its target is not known. Relapsing-remitting disease, either stable or active, was present in the multiple sclerosis controls, who were treatment-naive patients. This entry belongs to a study of CD8 T cells in Susac syndrome. Points from the study as a whole: Individuals included in the TCR sequencing and HLA analysis were acknowledged by the study to be relatively few in number.

The length of the CDR3 is 15 residues. V lost 1 base and J lost 2; bases outside the gene matches: 3. Random hexamers primed reverse transcription of about 0.5 to 1 ug RNA. TCRdb reprocessed the immunoSEQ multiplex PCR reads with MiXCR, giving one entry per CDR3 protein. The sample contains fewer than 100,000 distinct CDR3 sequences, over 75% of which appear only once. This TCR came from a human donor with multiple sclerosis. The chain recombines TRBV12-3 or TRBV12-4 with TRBJ2-3; 7 nucleotides agree with TRBD2. Sequenced material: CD8+ T cells from PBMCs. Written as DNA, the CDR3 is TGTGCCAGCAGTTTAGGCGGGGGTACCACAGATACGCAGTATTTT. Its translation is CASSLGGGTTDTQYF.